Presented here are 15 T cell receptor beta chains from one specimen sequenced in a study of CXCR3-negative and CXCR3-positive naive CD8 T cells. All TRB cDNA libraries came from 5' RACE performed with UMI labels. TCRdb re-called the 5' RACE reads and gives one entry per CDR3 protein, without DNA. The table lists about 130,000 distinct CDR3 sequences. The source material was naive CXCR3- CD8+ T cells from blood. The subset is: CD45RO-CCR7+CD27+CD95- naive CD8+ T cells lacking CXCR3 (TNR3-). The receptors stem from a human donor in good health. Some clones in this sample may be carry-over from other donors' samples.

The rearrangement links TRBV7-8 to TRBJ1-5. Germline V lookup: CDR1 SGHVS, CDR2 FQNEAQ. The CDR3 consists of 14 residues. The CDR3 loop reads CASSLFRGDQPQHF.

The chain is built from TRBV11-2 and TRBJ1-1; as DNA is missing, the TRBD1 call by TCRdb cannot be tested. The CDR3 contains 18 residues. In germline, CDR1 is SGHAT, CDR2 FQNNGV. The CDR3 here is CASSLPRQGGNVNTEAFF.

The chain uses TRBV7-2 and TRBJ2-7. The CDR3 is made up of 15 amino acids. The germline V gene encodes CDR1 SGHTA and CDR2 FQGNSA. This chain's CDR3 is CASSLTLAGAREQYF.

The chain couples TRBV29-1 to TRBJ2-1; TCRdb's D gene call, TRBD1, goes unchecked for lack of DNA. Germline lookup yields CDR1 SQVTM and CDR2 ANQGSEA. This CDR3 has 14 residues. The chain's CDR3 is CSVPGVEMGPEQFF.

The V call is TRBV6-6, the J call TRBJ2-7; checking the TCRdb D call of TRBD1 is not possible without DNA. The CDR3 runs 13 residues. CDR1 and CDR2 from the germline V gene are MNHNY and SVGAGI (reference sequence). The CDR3 loop reads CASSSGQLYEQYF.

The chain couples TRBV5-1 to TRBJ1-1; TCRdb names TRBD1, which stays unverified in the absence of DNA. The length of the CDR3 is 14 residues. Germline-derived CDR1 and CDR2 are SGHRS and YFSETQ. The CDR3 is CASRLDRAPTEAFF.

The chain couples TRBV6-5 to TRBJ2-3; the D call of TRBD1 rests on TCRdb alone, since no DNA is present to check it. CDR3 length: 16 amino acids. The germline V gene has CDR1 MNHEY and CDR2 SVGAGI. The CDR3 sequence: CASSSRQGWNTDTQYF.

The chain combines TRBV4-2 with TRBJ2-2. The CDR3 has 16 residues. Germline CDR1 LGHNA, CDR2 YNFKEQ. The CDR3: CASSQVASTNTGELFF.

The CDR3 loop reads CASSQTRGPQETQYF. V is TRBV3-1 and J is TRBJ2-5; TCRdb lists TRBD1, though no DNA is available to test this call. CDR1 is LGHDT and CDR2 is YNNKEL in the germline V gene (reference sequence). There are 15 residues in the CDR3.

The V and J genes are TRBV6-1 and TRBJ2-1; checking the TCRdb D call of TRBD2 is not possible without DNA. Per germline, CDR1 MNHNS and CDR2 SASEGT. The length of the CDR3 is 18 residues. This CDR3 reads CASSEALLTSRRGDEQFF.

The chain carries TRBV29-1 and TRBJ2-1; TCRdb names TRBD2, which stays unverified in the absence of DNA. This CDR3 spans 18 amino acids. Germline V CDR1 and CDR2: SQVTM, ANQGSEA. CDR3 sequence: CSVVGIADRVPLYNEQFF.

The J gene is TRBJ1-1, the V gene TRBV27; TCRdb outputs TRBD1, but without DNA this stays unchecked. CDR1 is MNHEY, CDR2 SMNVEV, per germline (reference sequence). This CDR3 has 13 residues. CDR3 protein: CASSLQGNTEAFF.

This chain joins TRBV6-5 and TRBJ2-7; TCRdb designates TRBD1, a call that cannot be tested without DNA. This CDR3 is built from 14 residues. Germline V gene sequence: CDR1 MNHEY, CDR2 SVGAGI. The CDR3 here is CASRSGTGGHEQYF.

This chain links TRBV9 with TRBJ2-7; with no DNA, the TCRdb D assignment of TRBD1 cannot be verified. The CDR3 spans 15 residues. Germline loops: CDR1 SGDLS, CDR2 YYNGEE. CDR3 region: CASSVGDAGPYEQYF.

CDR3 in amino acids: CASEGKVSQPQHF. This chain connects TRBV12-5 to TRBJ1-5; the TRBD1 assignment by TCRdb is unverifiable without DNA. Looked up from germline, CDR1 is LGHNT and CDR2 is FRNRAP. There are 13 residues in the CDR3.